The 13 T cell receptor beta chains below come from one sample, sequenced in a study of T cells in Graves' hyperthyroidism and ophthalmopathy. Amplification of TCR beta CDR3 regions used RNA as the template. Initially, a first-round RT-PCR of the TCR CDR3 employed the HTBI primer set. TCRdb fed the multiplex PCR reads into MiXCR, producing one record per CDR3 protein. The sample holds under 400,000 distinct CDR3 sequences; 25% are singletons and the top ten take around four fifths. Material for sequencing was blood. All receptors derive from a man aged 45-60 years with Graves' hyperthyroidism.

V and J are TRBV3-1 and TRBJ2-1, with 7 bases aligning to TRBD2. V was pared by 1 base and J by 0 bases, with 6 bases of the junction left unmatched. Per the germline V gene, CDR1 is LGHDT and CDR2 is YNNKEL (reference sequence). This CDR3 contains 17 residues. The CDR3 DNA follows: TGTGCCAGCAGCCAAGGAATCGGCGGGAGCTCCTACAATGAGCAGTTCTTC. It codes for CASSQGIGGSSYNEQFF.

In this sample, this clonotype turned up a few times. The chain uses TRBV30 and TRBJ1-2; D not resolved. This CDR3 region has 14 residues. V lost 0 bases and J lost 4, with 12 bases in between. Per germline, CDR1 GTSNPN and CDR2 SVGIG (reference sequence). CDR3 region: CAWSVWQSGYGYTF. CDR3 nucleotides: TGTGCCTGGAGTGTCTGGCAGTCTGGCTATGGCTACACCTTC.

This clonotype is a singleton in its sample. A read error may be the cause here, since a much bigger clone is one base away. The rearrangement links TRBV12-3 or TRBV12-4 to TRBJ2-1, with TRBD1 as a possible D gene (6 bases). This CDR3 contains 17 residues. CDR3 DNA: TGTGGCAGCAGTTACCGGGACACTCCCCGCTCCTACAATGAGCAGTTCTTC. This gives the protein CGSSYRDTPRSYNEQFF.

This clonotype was detected a few times. The CDR3 bases are TGTGCCAGCAGCTGGGACGCATCGGCATCCTACGAGCAGTACTTC. Amino acids: CASSWDASASYEQYF. The chain couples TRBV27 to TRBJ2-7; D might be TRBD1 or TRBD2, each matching 5 bases. The CDR3 covers 15 residues. Trimming removed 6 bases at V and 1 base at J, with 16 bases between. Germline CDR1 reads MNHEY; CDR2 reads SMNVEV (reference sequence).

This sequence joins TRBV7-6 and TRBJ2-1, with 11 nucleotides matching TRBD2. CDR3 length: 16 residues. CDR1 is SGHVS and CDR2 is FNYEAQ in the germline V gene. Trimming cost V 5 bases and J 6 bases; bases outside gene matches: 9. CDR3 protein: CASSPRLAGSSNEQFF. DNA of the CDR3: TGTGCCAGCAGCCCCAGACTAGCGGGATCGAGCAATGAGCAGTTCTTC.

About this clonotype: Mismatch with germline at one junction end may stem from a read error. The chain uses TRBV30 and TRBJ1-1; D is unclear. Germline V gene data show CDR1 as GTSNPN and CDR2 as SVGIG (reference sequence). The CDR3 totals 13 residues. The CDR3 here is CAWSLAGGTEASF. CDR3 nucleotides: TGTGCCTGGAGTCTTGCGGGAGGCACTGAAGCTTCCTTT.

The V and J genes are TRBV11-3 and TRBJ1-1, with D unclear. Germline CDR1 and CDR2: SGHNT and YENEEA. Trimming took off 4 bases at V and 0 bases at J, with 12 bases between the two ends. The length of the CDR3 is 15 residues. CDR3 in amino acids: CASSSRGRMNTEAFF. The CDR3 region has the DNA TGTGCCAGCAGCTCCCGCGGGAGAATGAACACTGAAGCTTTCTTT.

This clonotype was seen repeatedly, ten times or more. This chain links TRBV7-3 with TRBJ2-1; no clear D. Germline CDR1 SGHTA, CDR2 FQGTGA. V was clipped by 6 bases and J by 6 bases, with 12 bases between them. The CDR3 is made up of 13 amino acids. This CDR3 reads CASSTVYGNEQFF. CDR3 DNA sequence: TGTGCCAGCAGTACAGTCTATGGCAATGAGCAGTTCTTC.

V is TRBV28 and J is TRBJ2-7, with 7 bases that match TRBD1. This CDR3 is built from 14 residues. Germline CDR1 reads MDHEN; CDR2 reads SYDVKM. J gave up 0 bases and V 10 bases, and 9 bases lay outside the gene matches. CDR3 sequence reads: CATISSGGSYEQYF. The CDR3 DNA is TGTGCCACCATTTCCTCAGGGGGCTCCTACGAGCAGTACTTC.

The chain recombines TRBV28 with TRBJ1-2, with no clear D. V shed 8 bases and J shed 10 bases, with 8 bases lying between them. Germline CDR1 and CDR2: MDHEN and SYDVKM. The CDR3 is made up of 9 amino acids. As DNA, the CDR3 is TGTGCCAGCGGCCGGAACTACACCTTC. Translation gives CASGRNYTF.

The chain has TRBV5-1 and TRBJ1-1; D call uncertain. Germline V gene lookup returns CDR1 SGHRS and CDR2 YFSETQ. This CDR3 spans 15 amino acids. The V end was cut by 2 bases, the J end by 0 bases, with 11 bases between. CDR3 amino acids: CASSLDTDLNTEAFF. As DNA, the CDR3 is TGCGCCAGCAGCTTAGACACCGACCTGAACACTGAAGCTTTCTTT.

This clonotype occurred a few times. CDR3 amino acids: CASSDGTVRQPQHF. The DNA for the CDR3 is TGTGCCAGCAGCGATGGGACAGTGCGCCAGCCCCAGCATTTT. This rearrangement joins TRBV2 to TRBJ1-5; 7 nucleotides align to TRBD1. Germline V gives CDR1 SNHLY, CDR2 FYNNEI. The junction had 9 bases not matched to a gene; V was cut back by 6 bases and J by 7 bases. CDR3 length: 14 residues.

The gene calls are TRBV12-3 or TRBV12-4 and TRBJ1-1, with TRBD1 identical over 7 bases. V lost 6 bases to trimming and J lost 6 bases; unmatched junction nucleotides: 7. The CDR3 sequence is 13 residues long. The CDR3 DNA reads TGTGCCAGCAGGCTTACAGGGGAGCCTGAAGCTTTCTTT. This translates into CASRLTGEPEAFF.